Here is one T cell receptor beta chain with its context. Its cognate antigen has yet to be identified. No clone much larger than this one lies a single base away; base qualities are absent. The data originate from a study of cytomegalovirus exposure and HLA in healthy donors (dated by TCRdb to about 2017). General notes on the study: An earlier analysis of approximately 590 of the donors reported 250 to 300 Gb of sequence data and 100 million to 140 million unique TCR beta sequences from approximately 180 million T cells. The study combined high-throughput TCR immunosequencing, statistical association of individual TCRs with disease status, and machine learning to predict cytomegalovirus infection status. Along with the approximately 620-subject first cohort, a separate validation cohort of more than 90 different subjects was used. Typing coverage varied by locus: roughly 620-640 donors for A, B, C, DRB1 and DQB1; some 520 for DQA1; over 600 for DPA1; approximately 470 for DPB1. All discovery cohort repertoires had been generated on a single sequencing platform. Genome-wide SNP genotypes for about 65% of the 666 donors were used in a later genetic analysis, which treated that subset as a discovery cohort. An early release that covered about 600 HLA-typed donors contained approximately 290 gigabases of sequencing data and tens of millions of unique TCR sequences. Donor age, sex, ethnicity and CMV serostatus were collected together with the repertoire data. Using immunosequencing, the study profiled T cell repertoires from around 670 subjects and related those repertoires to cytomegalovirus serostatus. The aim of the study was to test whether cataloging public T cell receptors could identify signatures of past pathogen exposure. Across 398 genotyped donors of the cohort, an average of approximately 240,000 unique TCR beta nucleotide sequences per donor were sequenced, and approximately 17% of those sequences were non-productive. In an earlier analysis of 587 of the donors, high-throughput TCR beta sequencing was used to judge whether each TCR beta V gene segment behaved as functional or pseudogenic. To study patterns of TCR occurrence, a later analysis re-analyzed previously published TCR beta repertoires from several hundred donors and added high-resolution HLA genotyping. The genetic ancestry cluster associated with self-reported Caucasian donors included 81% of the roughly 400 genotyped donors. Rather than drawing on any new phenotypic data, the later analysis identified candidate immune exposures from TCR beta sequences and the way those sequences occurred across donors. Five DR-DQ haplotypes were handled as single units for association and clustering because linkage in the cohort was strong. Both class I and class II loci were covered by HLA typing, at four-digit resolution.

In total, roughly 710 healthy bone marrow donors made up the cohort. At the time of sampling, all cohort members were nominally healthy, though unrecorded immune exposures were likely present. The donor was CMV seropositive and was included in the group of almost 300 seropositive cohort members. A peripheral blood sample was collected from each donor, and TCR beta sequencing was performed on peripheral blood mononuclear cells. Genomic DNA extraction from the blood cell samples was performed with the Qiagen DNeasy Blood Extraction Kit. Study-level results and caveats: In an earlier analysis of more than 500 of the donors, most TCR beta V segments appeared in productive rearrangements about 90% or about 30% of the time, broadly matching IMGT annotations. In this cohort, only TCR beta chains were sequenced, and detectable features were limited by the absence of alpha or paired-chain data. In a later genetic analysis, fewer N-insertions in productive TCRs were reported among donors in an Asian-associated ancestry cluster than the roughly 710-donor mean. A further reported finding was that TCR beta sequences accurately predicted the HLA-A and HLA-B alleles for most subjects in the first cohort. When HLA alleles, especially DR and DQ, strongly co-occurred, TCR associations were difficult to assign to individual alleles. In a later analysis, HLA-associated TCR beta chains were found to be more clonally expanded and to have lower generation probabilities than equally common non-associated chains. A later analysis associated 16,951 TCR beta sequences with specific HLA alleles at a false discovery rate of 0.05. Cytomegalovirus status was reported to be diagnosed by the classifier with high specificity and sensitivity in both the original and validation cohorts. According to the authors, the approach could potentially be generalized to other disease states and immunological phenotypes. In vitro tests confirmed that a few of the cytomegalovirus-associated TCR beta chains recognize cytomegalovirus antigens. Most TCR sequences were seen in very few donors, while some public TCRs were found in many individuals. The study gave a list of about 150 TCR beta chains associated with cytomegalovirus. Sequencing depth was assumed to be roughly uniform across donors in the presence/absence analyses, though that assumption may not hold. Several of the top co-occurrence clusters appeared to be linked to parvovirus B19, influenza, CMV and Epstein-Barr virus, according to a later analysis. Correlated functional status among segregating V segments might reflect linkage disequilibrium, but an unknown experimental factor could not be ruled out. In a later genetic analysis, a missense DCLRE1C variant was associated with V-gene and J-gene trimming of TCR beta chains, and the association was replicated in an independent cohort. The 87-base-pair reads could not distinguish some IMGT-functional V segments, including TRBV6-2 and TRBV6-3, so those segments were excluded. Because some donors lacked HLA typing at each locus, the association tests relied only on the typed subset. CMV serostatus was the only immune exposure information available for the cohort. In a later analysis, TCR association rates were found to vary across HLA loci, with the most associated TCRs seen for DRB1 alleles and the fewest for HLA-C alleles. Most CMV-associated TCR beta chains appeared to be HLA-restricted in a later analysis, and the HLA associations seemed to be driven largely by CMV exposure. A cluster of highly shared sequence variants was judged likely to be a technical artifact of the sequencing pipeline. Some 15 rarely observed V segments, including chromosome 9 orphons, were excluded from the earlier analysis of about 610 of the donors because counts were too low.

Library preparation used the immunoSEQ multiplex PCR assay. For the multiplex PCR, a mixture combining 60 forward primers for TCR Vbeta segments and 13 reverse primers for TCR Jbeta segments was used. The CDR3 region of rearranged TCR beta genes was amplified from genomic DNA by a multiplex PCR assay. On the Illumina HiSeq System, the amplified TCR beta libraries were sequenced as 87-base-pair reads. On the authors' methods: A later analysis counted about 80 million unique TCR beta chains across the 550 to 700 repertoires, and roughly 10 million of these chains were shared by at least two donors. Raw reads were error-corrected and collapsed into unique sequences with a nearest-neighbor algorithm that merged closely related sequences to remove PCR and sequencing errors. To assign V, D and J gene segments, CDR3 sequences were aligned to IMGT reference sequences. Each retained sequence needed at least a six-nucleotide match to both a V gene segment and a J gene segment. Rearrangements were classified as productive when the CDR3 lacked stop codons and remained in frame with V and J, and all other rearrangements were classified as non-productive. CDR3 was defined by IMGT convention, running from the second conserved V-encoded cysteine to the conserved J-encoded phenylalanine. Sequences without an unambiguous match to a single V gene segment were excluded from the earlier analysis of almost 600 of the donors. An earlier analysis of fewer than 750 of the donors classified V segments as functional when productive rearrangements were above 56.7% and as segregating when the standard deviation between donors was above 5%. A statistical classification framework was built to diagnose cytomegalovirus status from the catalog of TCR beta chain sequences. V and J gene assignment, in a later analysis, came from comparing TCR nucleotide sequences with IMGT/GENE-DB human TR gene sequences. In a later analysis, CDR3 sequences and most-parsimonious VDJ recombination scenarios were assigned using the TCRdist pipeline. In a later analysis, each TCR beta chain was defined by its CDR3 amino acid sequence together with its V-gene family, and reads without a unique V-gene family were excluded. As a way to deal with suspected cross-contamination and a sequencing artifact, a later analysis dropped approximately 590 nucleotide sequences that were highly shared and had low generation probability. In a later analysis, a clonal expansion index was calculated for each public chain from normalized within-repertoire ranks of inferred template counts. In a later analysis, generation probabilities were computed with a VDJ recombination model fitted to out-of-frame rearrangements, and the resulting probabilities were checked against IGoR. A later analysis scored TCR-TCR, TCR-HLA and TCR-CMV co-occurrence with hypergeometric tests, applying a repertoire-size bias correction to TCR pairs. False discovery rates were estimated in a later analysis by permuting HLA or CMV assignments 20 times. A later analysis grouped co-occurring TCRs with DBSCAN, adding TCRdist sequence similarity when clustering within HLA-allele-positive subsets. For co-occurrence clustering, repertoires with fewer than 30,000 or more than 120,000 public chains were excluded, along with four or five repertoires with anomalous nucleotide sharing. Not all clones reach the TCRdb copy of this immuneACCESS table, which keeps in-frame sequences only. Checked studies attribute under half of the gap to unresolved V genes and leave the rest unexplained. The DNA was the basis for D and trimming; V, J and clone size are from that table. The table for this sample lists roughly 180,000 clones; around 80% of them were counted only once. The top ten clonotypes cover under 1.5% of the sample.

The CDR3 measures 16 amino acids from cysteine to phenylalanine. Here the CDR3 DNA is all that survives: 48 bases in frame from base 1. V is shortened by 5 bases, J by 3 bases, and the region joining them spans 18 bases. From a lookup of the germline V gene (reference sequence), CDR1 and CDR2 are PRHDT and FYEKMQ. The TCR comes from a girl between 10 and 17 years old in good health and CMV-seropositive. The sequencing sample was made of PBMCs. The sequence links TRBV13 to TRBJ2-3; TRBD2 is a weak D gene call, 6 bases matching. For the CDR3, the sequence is CASSRVAGLLTDTQYF. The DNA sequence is TGTGCCAGCAGCCGGGTTGCGGGACTCCTAACAGATACGCAGTATTTT.